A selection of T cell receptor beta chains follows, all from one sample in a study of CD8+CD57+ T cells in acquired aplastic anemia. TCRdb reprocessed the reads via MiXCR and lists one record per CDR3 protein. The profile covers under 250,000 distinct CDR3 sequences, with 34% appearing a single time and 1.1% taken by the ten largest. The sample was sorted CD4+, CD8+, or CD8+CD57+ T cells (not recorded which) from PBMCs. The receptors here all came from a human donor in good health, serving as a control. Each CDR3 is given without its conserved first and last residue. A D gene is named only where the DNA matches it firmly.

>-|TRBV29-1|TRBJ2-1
SVEVMRVQFYNEQF
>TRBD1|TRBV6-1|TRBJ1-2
ASRKTRDSYYGYT
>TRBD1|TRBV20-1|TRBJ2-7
SARAAGTGGVREQY
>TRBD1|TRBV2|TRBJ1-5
ASRTGGSNQPQH
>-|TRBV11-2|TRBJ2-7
ASSGLAYEQY
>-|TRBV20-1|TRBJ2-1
SARKAGGSYNEQF
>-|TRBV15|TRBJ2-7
ATSKRTGSYEQY
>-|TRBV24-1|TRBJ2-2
ATSDTRGSQNTGELF
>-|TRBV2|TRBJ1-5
ASSEAYSNQPQH
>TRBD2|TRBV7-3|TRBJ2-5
ASSLFKREGPETQY
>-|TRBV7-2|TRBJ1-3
ASSFSGSTGNTIY
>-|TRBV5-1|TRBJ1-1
ASSFGQSNTEAF
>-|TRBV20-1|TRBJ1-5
SARIGQGAQPQH